The present TCR beta chain was sequenced within a study of T cell responses to AZD1222 COVID-19 vaccine. Libraries were prepared by immunoSEQ multiplex PCR; TCRdb keeps only in-frame clonotypes and omits some of them. The sample contains 150,000 to 200,000 clones, roughly 88% of which appear only once. Worth noting for this clone: Its target is unknown.

Study results and caveats: Spike-spanning, vaccine-associated CD4 TCRs were dominant at 160-218 and 743-854. The donor group comprised mostly white British people and more females; the analysis possibly underestimated clonal diversity.

CDR1 and CDR2 from the germline V gene are SGHAT and FQNNGV. This CDR3 region has 12 residues. Trimming stripped 1 base from V and 9 bases from J, with 7 bases between. The source was peripheral blood, collected on day 0 of AZD1222 vaccination. This clonotype was obtained from an adult in good health. J is TRBJ2-1 and V is TRBV11-2; D call uncertain. The chain's CDR3 is CASSLVGREQFF. As DNA, the CDR3 is TGTGCCAGCAGCTTAGTAGGGCGTGAGCAGTTCTTC.